This T cell receptor (beta chain) was observed in a study of cytomegalovirus exposure and HLA in healthy donors. Looking at the study overall: Within an early data release were around 87 million unique TCRs drawn from HLA-typed donors.

Study-wide findings and caveats: Cytomegalovirus-associated TCR beta chains were listed, numbering some 170.

The CDR3 has 13 amino acids. In germline, CDR1 is MDHEN, CDR2 SYDVKM. J was trimmed by 1 base and V by 8 bases; bases with no gene match: 2. With regard to this clone: The target antigen is unknown.

With 60 Vbeta and 13 Jbeta primers, the PCR was carried out. As handled by the study authors: Among the unique TCR beta chains that a later analysis counted, about 85 million in all, roughly 9.9 million were shared. Sequenced by immunoSEQ multiplex PCR; TCRdb stores in-frame clones only, minus some. The V and J calls and clone size come from that table; D and trimming were worked out from the DNA. The repertoire includes about 97,000 clones, around four fifths of them detected once, and just over 2.5% sits in the top ten. The sample was PBMCs. The rearrangement joins TRBV28 to TRBJ1-5; 7 positions match TRBD1. The sequence was obtained from a man between 40 and 49 years old in good health and CMV-seronegative. The CDR3 coding sequence is TGTGCCAGCGAGACAGGGAGCAATCAGCCCCAGCATTTT. It codes for CASETGSNQPQHF. Filled out from reference TRBV28 and TRBJ1-5, the complete variable domain reads DVKVTQSSRYLVKRTGEKVFLECVQDMDHENMFWYRQDPGLGLRLIYFSYDVKMKEKGDIPEGYSVSREKKERFSLILESASTNQTSMYLCASETGSNQPQHFGDGTRLSIL.